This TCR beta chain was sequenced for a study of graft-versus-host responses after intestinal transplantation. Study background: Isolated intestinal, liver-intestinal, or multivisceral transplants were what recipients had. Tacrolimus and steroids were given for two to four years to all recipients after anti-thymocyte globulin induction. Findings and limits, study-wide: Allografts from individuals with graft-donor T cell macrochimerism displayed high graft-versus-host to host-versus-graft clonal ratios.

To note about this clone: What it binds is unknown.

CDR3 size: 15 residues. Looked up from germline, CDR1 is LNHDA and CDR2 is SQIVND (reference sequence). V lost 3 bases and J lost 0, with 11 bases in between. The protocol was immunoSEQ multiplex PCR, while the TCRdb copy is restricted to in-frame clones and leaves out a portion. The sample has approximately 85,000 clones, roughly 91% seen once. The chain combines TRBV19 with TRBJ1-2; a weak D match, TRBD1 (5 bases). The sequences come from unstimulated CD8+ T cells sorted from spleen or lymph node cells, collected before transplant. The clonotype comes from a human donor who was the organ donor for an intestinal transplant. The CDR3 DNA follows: TGTGCCAGTAGTATGGGGCAGTCTGCTAACTATGGCTACACCTTC. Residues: CASSMGQSANYGYTF.